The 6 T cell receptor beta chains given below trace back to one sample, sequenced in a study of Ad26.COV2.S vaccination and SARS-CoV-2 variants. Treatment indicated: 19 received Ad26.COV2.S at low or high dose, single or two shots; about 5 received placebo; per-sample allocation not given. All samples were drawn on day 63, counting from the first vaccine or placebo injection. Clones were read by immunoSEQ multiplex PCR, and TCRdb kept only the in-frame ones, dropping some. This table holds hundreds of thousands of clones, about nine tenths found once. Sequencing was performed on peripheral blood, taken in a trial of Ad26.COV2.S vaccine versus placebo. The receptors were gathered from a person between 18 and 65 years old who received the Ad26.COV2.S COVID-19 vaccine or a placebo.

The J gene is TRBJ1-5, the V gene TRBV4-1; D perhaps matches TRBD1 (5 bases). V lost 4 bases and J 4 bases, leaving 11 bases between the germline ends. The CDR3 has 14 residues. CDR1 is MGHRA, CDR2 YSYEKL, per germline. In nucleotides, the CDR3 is TGCGCCAGCAGCCTAGGGGCCGGGAATCAGCCCCAGCATTTT. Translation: CASSLGAGNQPQHF.

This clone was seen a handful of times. Here the CDR3 reads CASRLGQGSSYEQYF. The CDR3 nucleotides are TGTGCCAGTAGACTCGGACAGGGGAGTTCCTACGAGCAGTACTTC. The V gene is TRBV19, the J gene TRBJ2-7; 9 positions agree with TRBD1. The CDR3 has 15 residues. The junction had 7 bases not matched to a gene; V was cut back by 6 bases and J by 1 base. Germline V CDR1 and CDR2: LNHDA, SQIVND (reference sequence). Full variable domain (rest looked up from reference TRBV19 and TRBJ2-7): DGGITQSPKYLFRKEGQNVTLSCEQNLNHDAMYWYRQDPGQGLRLIYYSQIVNDFQKGDIAEGYSVSREKKESFPLTVTSAQKNPTAFYLCASRLGQGSSYEQYFGPGTRLTVT.

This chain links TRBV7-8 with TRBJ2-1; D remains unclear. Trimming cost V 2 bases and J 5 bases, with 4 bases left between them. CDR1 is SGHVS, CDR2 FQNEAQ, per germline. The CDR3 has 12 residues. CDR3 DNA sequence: TGTGCCAGCAGCTTATTTGACAATGAGCAGTTCTTC. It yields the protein CASSLFDNEQFF.

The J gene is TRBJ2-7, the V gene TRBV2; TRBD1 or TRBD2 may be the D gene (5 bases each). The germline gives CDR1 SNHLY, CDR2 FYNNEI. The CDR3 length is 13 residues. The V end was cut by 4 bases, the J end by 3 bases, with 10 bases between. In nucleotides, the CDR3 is TGTGCCAGCAGTGTTGGGGGTGTCTACGAGCAGTACTTC. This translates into CASSVGGVYEQYF.

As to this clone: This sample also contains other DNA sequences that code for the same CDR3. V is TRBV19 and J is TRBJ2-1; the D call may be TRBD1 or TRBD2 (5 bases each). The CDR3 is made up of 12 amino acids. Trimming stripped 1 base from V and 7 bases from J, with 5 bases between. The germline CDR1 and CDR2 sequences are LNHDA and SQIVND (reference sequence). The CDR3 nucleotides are TGTGCCAGTAGTATAGGGGGGAATGAGCAGTTCTTC. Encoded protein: CASSIGGNEQFF.

The CDR3 DNA sequence: TGCGCCAGCAGCTTGGCTAAGTTGGAGGGGTTTGGGGTGAACATTCAGTACTTC. This translates into CASSLAKLEGFGVNIQYF. The chain combines TRBV5-1 with TRBJ2-4; possibly TRBD2 for D (6 bases). Trimming removed 0 bases from V and 7 bases from J, with 23 bases in between. The CDR3 is 18 amino acids. Germline V gene sequence: CDR1 SGHRS, CDR2 YFSETQ.